The rows below give T cell receptor beta chains drawn from one sample of a study of T cell responses to AZD1222 COVID-19 vaccine. Clones were read by immunoSEQ multiplex PCR, and TCRdb kept only the in-frame ones, dropping some. The repertoire includes under 140,000 clones, approximately 94% of them detected once, and 2.9% sits in the top ten. The specimen was peripheral blood, collected 28 days after the second AZD1222 dose. Receptors originate from an adult who received the AZD1222 COVID-19 vaccine. Both conserved end residues are part of each CDR3. A D gene is named only where the DNA matches it firmly. Clone size is not always given. Where it is, it says once, few, many or a class for expanded clones.

TRBV9	16	few	TRBJ2-2	TRBD2	TGTGCCAGCAGCGTTACTAGCGGCTCGAACACCGGGGAGCTGTTTTTT	CASSVTSGSNTGELFF
TRBV6-4	13	-	TRBJ1-6	-	TGTGCCAGCAGTTACAGGGTGGGGTCACCCCTCCACTTT	CASSYRVGSPLHF
TRBV6-5	13	-	TRBJ2-2	-	TGTGCCAGCAGGGGACATCAGACCGGGGAGCTGTTTTTT	CASRGHQTGELFF
TRBV2	13	-	TRBJ2-2	-	TGTGCCGGACGTGGATGGCGGACCGGGGAGCTGTTTTTT	CAGRGWRTGELFF
TRBV6-5	16	-	TRBJ1-6	-	TGTGCCAGCAGTTACTCGAGTTCAGGGATTAAGTCACCCCTCCACTTT	CASSYSSSGIKSPLHF
TRBV19	16	-	TRBJ1-5	TRBD1	TGTGCCAGTACCCGGACAGGGCAATTATACAATCAGCCCCAGCATTTT	CASTRTGQLYNQPQHF
TRBV11-1	14	-	TRBJ2-7	TRBD2	TGTGCCAGCAGCCTCGCGGGGGGTTTCAACGAGCAGTACTTC	CASSLAGGFNEQYF
TRBV10-1	14	-	TRBJ2-7	-	TGCGCCAGCGGGATCAAGGGAATTTTCTACGAGCAGTACTTC	CASGIKGIFYEQYF
TRBV19	12	-	TRBJ1-2	-	TGTGCCATTGAAGGACCCACGGTGGGCTACACCTTC	CAIEGPTVGYTF
TRBV4-1	16	-	TRBJ2-1	-	TGCGCCAGCAGCCAAGACTCAACCTCCTCCTACAATGAGCAGTTCTTC	CASSQDSTSSYNEQFF
TRBV19	15	-	TRBJ1-1	-	TGTGCCAGTAGTATCTTCGGGGGTACGAACACTGAAGCTTTCTTT	CASSIFGGTNTEAFF
TRBV7-9	14	-	TRBJ1-3	-	TGTGCCAGCAGCTTACTTACCACAGGAAACACCATATATTTT	CASSLLTTGNTIYF
TRBV10-2	13	-	TRBJ1-1	-	TGCGCCAGCAGTGAGTCAGGAGGGAATGAAGCTTTCTTT	CASSESGGNEAFF
TRBV18	11	-	TRBJ2-5	-	TGTGCCAGCTCACCTCAAGAGACCCAGTACTTC	CASSPQETQYF
TRBV6-4	11	-	TRBJ1-1	-	TGTGCCAGCAGGATGAACACTGAAGCTTTCTTT	CASRMNTEAFF
TRBV4-1	17	-	TRBJ2-1	TRBD2	TGCGCCAGCAGCCAAGATATCCCGGGGGGGCCGAAAAATGAGCAGTTCTTC	CASSQDIPGGPKNEQFF
TRBV11-2	17	-	TRBJ2-3	-	TGTGCCAGCGGGCTCCCCGGCCGGATGACCTACGCGGATACGCAGTATTTT	CASGLPGRMTYADTQYF
TRBV28	13	-	TRBJ2-7	-	TGTGCCAGCAGTCCAGTGGGGACCAACGAGCAGTACTTC	CASSPVGTNEQYF
TRBV11-2	15	-	TRBJ1-5	-	TGTGCCAGCAGCTTAGATGGGGGGCCCTATCAGCCCCAGCATTTT	CASSLDGGPYQPQHF
TRBV5-1	16	-	TRBJ2-5	TRBD2	TGCGCCAGCAGCTTCGGACTAGCGACGGTCCAAGAGACCCAGTACTTC	CASSFGLATVQETQYF
TRBV6-5	15	-	TRBJ1-3	TRBD1	TGTGCCAGCATAAAAACGACAGGGGCAGTGGGCACCATATATTTT	CASIKTTGAVGTIYF
TRBV6-4	15	-	TRBJ1-2	-	TGTGCCAGCAGTGATAGATGGGGGGCTGGCTATGGCTACACCTTC	CASSDRWGAGYGYTF
TRBV18	14	-	TRBJ2-1	TRBD1	TGTGCCAGCTCACCACCGTTACCAGGGGGTGAGCAGTTCTTC	CASSPPLPGGEQFF
TRBV12-5	17	-	TRBJ2-5	TRBD2	TGTGCTAGTGGTCGCGGGACTAGCGGGAGGGGGAAAGAGACCCAGTACTTC	CASGRGTSGRGKETQYF
TRBV2	16	-	TRBJ2-7	TRBD2	TGTGCCAGCAGCGGGACTAGCGGGACCATCTCCTACGAGCAGTACTTC	CASSGTSGTISYEQYF
TRBV3-1/TRBV3-2	14	few	TRBJ1-3	-	TGTGCCAGCAGCCAAGTCGACTCTGGAAACACCATATATTTT	CASSQVDSGNTIYF
TRBV24-1	16	-	TRBJ1-1	-	TGTGCCACCAGTGATTTGCCCCAAAGCTCGAACACTGAAGCTTTCTTT	CATSDLPQSSNTEAFF
TRBV28	16	-	TRBJ1-3	-	TGTGCCAGCAGCCAATCGAAGGGGAGCTCTGGAAACACCATATATTTT	CASSQSKGSSGNTIYF
TRBV11-2	13	-	TRBJ1-2	-	TGTGCCAGCAGAACGACTCAGGGGTATGGCTACACCTTC	CASRTTQGYGYTF
TRBV19	16	-	TRBJ1-5	-	TGTGCCAGTAGTGTACGGCGGCGACCCGGCAATCAGCCCCAGCATTTT	CASSVRRRPGNQPQHF
TRBV5-1	12	-	TRBJ2-3	-	TGCGCCAGCCGGGTCCAAGCAGATACGCAGTATTTT	CASRVQADTQYF
TRBV7-7	15	-	TRBJ2-3	-	TGTGCCAGCAGCTTAGGGGGGGAGGCAACAGATACGCAGTATTTT	CASSLGGEATDTQYF
TRBV27	12	-	TRBJ2-2	-	TGTGCCAGCAGTTTCGTCAGGGGGGAGCTGTTTTTT	CASSFVRGELFF
TRBV7-9	12	-	TRBJ1-2	-	TGTGCCAGCAGCCCAAATGACGGGGGCTACACCTTC	CASSPNDGGYTF
TRBV7-9	15	-	TRBJ1-6	-	TGTGCCAGCAGCTTATTAGGGTCGAAGAATTCACCCCTCCACTTT	CASSLLGSKNSPLHF